Shown below are 10 T cell receptor beta chains from a single sample sequenced in a study of blood T cells in healthy people across ages. Combining a sample-barcoded 5' primer with a J-beta primer mix, a second PCR ran for roughly 7 to 12 cycles. TCRdb itself ran the 5' RACE reads through MiXCR, one entry per CDR3 protein. This sample carries roughly 800,000 distinct CDR3 sequences, more than 45% of them seen once, and the ten largest clones take 22%. The sample comprised blood. The receptors were gathered from a man aged 30 to 45 in good health.

This clonotype was found many times. A much bigger clone sits one base away, suggesting this may be a read error. The V gene is TRBV20-1, the J gene TRBJ2-5; D ambiguous. Germline loops: CDR1 DFQATT, CDR2 SNEGSKA (reference sequence). V lost 6 bases to trimming and J lost 11 bases, with 22 bases between them. The CDR3 spans 13 residues. In DNA form, the CDR3 reads TGCAGTGCGCCTCGTTGGACCGGCAATGAGCAGTACTTC. Protein sequence: CSAPRWTGNEQYF.

Here the CDR3 reads CASSPMGGRDTQYF. DNA for the CDR3: TGTGCCAGCAGCCCCATGGGTGGGCGGGATACGCAGTATTTT. The chain carries TRBV5-6 and TRBJ2-3; no clear D gene. The CDR3 consists of 14 residues. The V and J ends lost 4 bases and 6 bases respectively, with 15 bases between them. Per the germline V gene, CDR1 is SGHDT and CDR2 is YYEEEE. Supplemented by reference TRBV5-6 and TRBJ2-3, the full variable domain reads DAGVTQSPTHLIKTRGQQVTLRCSPKSGHDTVSWYQQALGQGPQFIFQYYEEEERQRGNFPDRFSGHQFPNYSSELNVNALLLGDSALYLCASSPMGGRDTQYFGPGTRLTVL.

This chain joins TRBV20-1 and TRBJ1-4; D is possibly TRBD1 (5 bases). CDR1 and CDR2 (germline): DFQATT, SNEGSKA (reference sequence). This CDR3 region has 15 residues. V was clipped by 0 bases and J by 7 bases, with 15 bases between them. The CDR3 DNA follows: TGCAGTGCTAGAGATTACGGCAGGGTTACTGAAAAACTGTTTTTT. This sequence encodes CSARDYGRVTEKLFF.

The chain couples TRBV20-1 to TRBJ2-3; no clear D. The CDR3 is 14 residues long. CDR1 is DFQATT, CDR2 SNEGSKA, per germline (reference sequence). With 6 bases removed from V and 0 bases from J, the gap between germline ends came to 13 bases. DNA for the CDR3: TGCAGTGCCCCGGTTGCGTCTAGCACAGATACGCAGTATTTT. This gives the protein CSAPVASSTDTQYF.

This chain uses TRBV29-1 with TRBJ2-5, with 10 nucleotides matching TRBD2. This CDR3 contains 24 residues. Per the germline V gene, CDR1 is SQVTM and CDR2 is ANQGSEA. Germline trimming cut 6 bases from V and 2 bases from J; bases unmatched to any gene: 36. This CDR3 is CSVDSDWSPQGPSAGGPFQETQYF. The CDR3 coding sequence is TGCAGCGTAGATTCCGATTGGAGCCCACAGGGGCCTTCAGCGGGAGGGCCGTTTCAAGAGACCCAGTACTTC.

V is TRBV7-2 and J is TRBJ2-7, with 11 bases matching TRBD1. Germline CDR1 and CDR2: SGHTA and FQGNSA. The ends lost 5 bases at V and 1 base at J; junction bases unmatched: 10. The CDR3 has 17 amino acids. CDR3 residues: CASSPFGGTGGSYEQYF. CDR3 coding DNA: TGTGCCAGCAGCCCATTTGGGGGGACAGGGGGTTCCTACGAGCAGTACTTC.

This chain uses TRBV18 with TRBJ2-3; D ambiguous. V was shortened by 5 bases and J by 11 bases, with 11 bases between the two germline ends. From germline, CDR1 is KGHSH and CDR2 LQKENI. The CDR3 has 11 residues. DNA for the CDR3: TGTGCCAGCTCATCCGAGAAGGGGCAGTATTTT. Translation gives CASSSEKGQYF. Supplemented by reference TRBV18 and TRBJ2-3, the full variable domain reads NAGVMQNPRHLVRRRGQEARLRCSPMKGHSHVYWYRQLPEEGLKFMVYLQKENIIDESGMPKERFSAEFPKEGPSILRIQQVVRGDSAAYFCASSSEKGQYFGPGTRLTVL.

The rearrangement uses TRBV4-3 and TRBJ1-2; D not resolved. The CDR3 has 13 amino acids. The germline V and J ends were trimmed by 0 bases and 5 bases, with 7 bases remaining between them. CDR1 and CDR2 (germline): LGHNA, YSLEER. The CDR3 DNA reads as TGCGCCAGCAGCCAAGATGTGGGGTATGGCTACACCTTC. This translates into CASSQDVGYGYTF.

The chain links TRBV6-2 or TRBV6-3 to TRBJ2-5; 11 positions agree with TRBD2. Trimming at V came to 7 bases and at J to 11 bases, leaving 15 bases not matched to a gene. This CDR3 region has 15 residues. Per the germline V gene, CDR1 is MNHEY and CDR2 is SVGEGT. CDR3 DNA: TGTGCCAGCAACGGAGGACTAGCGGGTGACAATGAGCAGTACTTC. Its protein is CASNGGLAGDNEQYF.

Many counts were recorded for this clonotype. V gene TRBV3-1 combines with J gene TRBJ1-2; D remains ambiguous. This CDR3 has 11 residues. V was trimmed by 8 bases and J by 4 bases, leaving 8 bases between them. Germline V gives CDR1 LGHDT, CDR2 YNNKEL (reference sequence). CDR3 residues: CASYAPYGYTF. For the CDR3, the DNA is TGTGCCAGCTATGCGCCCTATGGCTACACCTTC. The variable domain in full, completed from reference TRBV3-1 and TRBJ1-2, reads DTAVSQTPKYLVTQMGNDKSIKCEQNLGHDTMYWYKQDSKKFLKIMFSYNNKELIINETVPNRFSPKSPDKAHLNLHINSLELGDSAVYFCASYAPYGYTFGSGTRLTVV.